This passage covers 27 T cell receptor beta chains from one sample sequenced in a study of identical twins. TCRdb passed the 5' RACE reads through MiXCR, listing each CDR3 protein once. The sample shows about 200,000 distinct CDR3 sequences, approximately 15% of them seen only once. This sample was also put to use in a study of T cells expressing NK-cell markers.

The specimen sequenced was CD8+ T cells sorted from blood. The receptor source for this set is a woman aged 18 to 35 in good health.

This clonotype was seen only a few times. The DNA for the CDR3 is TGTGCCAGCAGCAGAGGGCCCAGGGCGAACACTGAAGCTTTCTTT. It specifies CASSRGPRANTEAFF. The chain uses TRBV7-2 and TRBJ1-1, with TRBD1 as a possible D gene (5 bases). Trimming shortened V by 5 bases and J by 1 base, and 14 bases separated the two germline ends. The CDR3 totals 15 residues. Germline V lookup: CDR1 SGHTA, CDR2 FQGNSA.

This rearrangement joins TRBV6-5 to TRBJ1-1; D is possibly TRBD1 (6 bases). The CDR3 is 15 residues long. Germline CDR1 and CDR2: MNHEY and SVGAGI. The ends were cut back, 1 base at V and 5 bases at J, with 14 bases in the middle. CDR3 sequence (DNA): TGTGCCAGCAGTTACTATTCTGGCAGGGGAACTGAAGCTTTCTTT. Protein: CASSYYSGRGTEAFF.

This clonotype has only a few counts. The chain has TRBV5-4 and TRBJ2-5; D might be TRBD2 (6 bases). V was clipped by 0 bases and J by 6 bases, with 18 bases between them. The CDR3 is 16 residues long. The V gene's germline CDR1 is SGHNT and CDR2 YYREEE (reference sequence). CDR3 nucleotide sequence: TGTGCCAGCAGCTTGGCGAAGGCTAGCGTGATAAAGACCCAGTACTTC. Translated, it gives CASSLAKASVIKTQYF.

This clonotype turned up a few times. The V call is TRBV27, the J call TRBJ2-7; perhaps TRBD2 as D (5 bases). Deletions cut 3 bases from V and 0 bases from J, with 9 bases between. CDR3 length: 14 amino acids. The germline gives CDR1 MNHEY, CDR2 SMNVEV (reference sequence). This CDR3 reads CASSFSGSSYEQYF. CDR3 coding DNA: TGTGCCAGCAGTTTCTCGGGAAGCTCCTACGAGCAGTACTTC.

CDR3: CAISETGGSTDTQYF. CDR3 DNA: TGTGCCATCAGTGAGACGGGGGGGAGCACAGATACGCAGTATTTT. The V call is TRBV10-3, the J call TRBJ2-3, with 8 bases fitting TRBD2. CDR3 length: 15 residues. Trimming cost V 2 bases and J 0 bases; bases outside gene matches: 1. Germline CDR1 reads ENHRY; CDR2 reads SYGVKD.

In this sample, this clonotype turned up a few times. V is TRBV13 and J is TRBJ2-1, with 9 bases aligning to TRBD2. The CDR3 runs 14 residues. Germline V gene lookup returns CDR1 PRHDT and CDR2 FYEKMQ (reference sequence). J lost 12 bases, V lost 4 bases, and 10 bases had no gene match. The CDR3 nucleotides are TGTGCCAGCAGCTCCGGGACTAGCAATAGGGTGCAGTTCTTC. It specifies CASSSGTSNRVQFF.

This clonotype came up a few times. The chain links TRBV9 to TRBJ2-7; no firm D call. Trimming took off 3 bases at V and 0 bases at J, with 7 bases between the two ends. CDR1 and CDR2 from the germline V gene are SGDLS and YYNGEE. This CDR3 has 13 amino acids. The CDR3 loop reads CASSGPSSYEQYF. Here the CDR3 DNA reads TGTGCCAGCAGCGGGCCCAGCTCCTACGAGCAGTACTTC.

This clonotype has a handful of counts. The chain combines TRBV4-3 with TRBJ1-1; D is unclear. Trimming left V 0 bases short and J 4 bases short, with 12 bases between. The CDR3 is made up of 15 amino acids. Germline CDR1 LGHNA, CDR2 YSLEER. CDR3 DNA sequence: TGCGCCAGCAGCCAAGACGGTGGGGTAGCCACTGAAGCTTTCTTT. This encodes CASSQDGGVATEAFF.

The table lists this clonotype with a count of one. For the CDR3, the DNA is TGCAGCGTTGAGCAGGGGAGGTCCTACGAGCAGTACTTC. Residues: CSVEQGRSYEQYF. The chain carries TRBV29-1 and TRBJ2-7, with D perhaps assigned TRBD1 or TRBD2 (6 bases each). The CDR3 sequence is 13 residues long. The V end lost 3 bases, the J end lost 1 base, and 10 bases lay between the germline ends. Germline V lookup: CDR1 SQVTM, CDR2 ANQGSEA.

This clonotype occurred a few times. The V gene is TRBV7-9, the J gene TRBJ2-1, with 9 bases that match TRBD1. This CDR3 region has 16 residues. J gave up 8 bases and V 0 bases, and 8 bases lay outside the gene matches. Germline CDR1 reads SEHNR; CDR2 reads FQNEAQ (reference sequence). The CDR3 reads CASSLALGQGFDEQFF. The CDR3, as DNA: TGTGCCAGCAGCTTAGCGTTGGGACAGGGATTTGATGAGCAGTTCTTC. Complete variable domain (other parts from reference TRBV7-9 and TRBJ2-1): DTGVSQNPRHKITKRGQNVTFRCDPISEHNRLYWYRQTLGQGPEFLTYFQNEAQLEKSRLLSDRFSAERPKGSFSTLEIQRTEQGDSAMYLCASSLALGQGFDEQFFGPGTRLTVL.

V gene TRBV6-2 or TRBV6-3 combines with J gene TRBJ2-3, with D tentatively TRBD2 (5 bases). This CDR3 is 20 amino acids long. The germline V and J ends were trimmed by 0 bases and 3 bases, with 25 bases remaining between them. Germline V gives CDR1 MNHEY, CDR2 SVGEGT. The CDR3 region has the DNA TGTGCCAGCAGTTACTCGACCACCTCGGGGATCAGATTGAGGACAGATACGCAGTATTTT. The encoded protein is CASSYSTTSGIRLRTDTQYF.

This chain connects TRBV5-6 to TRBJ2-1; 9 positions match TRBD2. The CDR3 is 15 residues long. The V and J ends lost 2 bases and 2 bases, in that order; junction bases with no gene match: 2. The germline CDR1 and CDR2 sequences are SGHDT and YYEEEE. The CDR3 reads CASSFSGSTYNEQFF. CDR3 bases: TGTGCCAGCAGCTTTAGCGGGAGCACCTACAATGAGCAGTTCTTC.

In this sample, this clonotype turned up a few times. The chain couples TRBV12-3 or TRBV12-4 to TRBJ2-7; D unclear. V was clipped by 3 bases and J by 3 bases, with 9 bases between them. The CDR3 has 13 residues. The CDR3 is CASSLYSLYEQYF. The CDR3 DNA is TGTGCCAGCAGTTTGTACAGTCTCTACGAGCAGTACTTC.

V is TRBV19 and J is TRBJ2-1, with 8 bases fitting TRBD1. CDR1 is LNHDA, CDR2 SQIVND, per germline (reference sequence). The J segment lost 0 bases and the V segment lost 10 bases, leaving 8 bases of the junction unmatched. This CDR3 is built from 15 residues. In nucleotides, the CDR3 is TGTGCCATCGGACAGGGTCCGAGCTCCTACAATGAGCAGTTCTTC. Its protein product is CAIGQGPSSYNEQFF.

Only a few counts were recorded for this clonotype. This chain uses TRBV25-1 with TRBJ2-5, with D unclear. CDR3 length equals 13 residues. Trimming stripped 5 bases from V and 5 bases from J, with 12 bases between. Germline V lookup: CDR1 MGHDK, CDR2 SYGVNS. CDR3 nucleotides: TGTGCCAGCAGTTTTGACCTCCATGAGACCCAGTACTTC. Protein product: CASSFDLHETQYF.

The sample holds a few counts of this clonotype. This chain links TRBV3-1 with TRBJ1-1; D unclear. CDR3 length: 12 amino acids. Germline loops: CDR1 LGHDT, CDR2 YNNKEL (reference sequence). Trimming shortened V by 7 bases and J by 1 base, and 7 bases separated the two germline ends. The CDR3 DNA is TGTGCCAGCACCGACGAGAACACTGAAGCTTTCTTT. This gives the protein CASTDENTEAFF.

V gene TRBV5-1 combines with J gene TRBJ1-1; D might be TRBD1 (5 bases). The germline V gene encodes CDR1 SGHRS and CDR2 YFSETQ. Trimming left V 3 bases short and J 5 bases short, with 17 bases between. The CDR3 is made up of 15 amino acids. CDR3 region: CASSSSREGKTEAFF. DNA of the CDR3: TGCGCCAGCAGCTCCTCCAGGGAGGGTAAAACTGAAGCTTTCTTT.

This clonotype appeared a few times. The V gene is TRBV12-3 or TRBV12-4, the J gene TRBJ2-1, with 7 bases lining up with TRBD2. The junction had 13 bases not matched to a gene; V was cut back by 4 bases and J by 1 base. The CDR3 runs 18 residues. CDR3 residues: CASSWGSPSGKSYNEQFF. As DNA, the CDR3 is TGTGCCAGCAGTTGGGGGAGCCCTAGCGGAAAATCCTACAATGAGCAGTTCTTC.

This clonotype has more than one count but fewer than ten. The rearrangement uses TRBV9 and TRBJ2-1; 13 bases fit TRBD2. Germline V gives CDR1 SGDLS, CDR2 YYNGEE. The J segment lost 6 bases and the V segment lost 4 bases, leaving 7 bases of the junction unmatched. The CDR3 runs to 16 residues. The CDR3 loop is CASSPWTSGSGNEQFF. Written as DNA, the CDR3 is TGTGCCAGCAGCCCCTGGACTAGCGGGAGTGGCAATGAGCAGTTCTTC. Full variable domain (missing parts from reference TRBV9 and TRBJ2-1): DSGVTQTPKHLITATGQRVTLRCSPRSGDLSVYWYQQSLDQGLQFLIQYYNGEERAKGNILERFSAQQFPDLHSELNLSSLELGDSALYFCASSPWTSGSGNEQFFGPGTRLTVL.

The chain employs TRBV9 and TRBJ2-7; 10 nucleotides match TRBD2. CDR1 and CDR2 from the germline V gene are SGDLS and YYNGEE. V gave up 0 bases and J gave up 5 bases; unmatched junction bases: 5. The CDR3 runs to 15 residues. CDR3 loop: CASSVDPSGSDEQYF. The CDR3 DNA is TGTGCCAGCAGCGTAGACCCTAGCGGGAGCGACGAGCAGTACTTC. Combining the CDR3 with reference TRBV9 and TRBJ2-7 gives the whole variable domain DSGVTQTPKHLITATGQRVTLRCSPRSGDLSVYWYQQSLDQGLQFLIQYYNGEERAKGNILERFSAQQFPDLHSELNLSSLELGDSALYFCASSVDPSGSDEQYFGPGTRLTVT.

This clonotype was detected only a few times. The chain recombines TRBV16 with TRBJ2-1; D might be TRBD1 or TRBD2, each matching 5 bases. This CDR3 has 14 residues. V was cut by 8 bases and J by 2 bases, with 13 bases left in between. Germline V gives CDR1 KGHSY, CDR2 FQNENV. The DNA for the CDR3 is TGTGCCAGCTGCCCTGGGACGGCCTACAATGAGCAGTTCTTC. Amino acid sequence: CASCPGTAYNEQFF.

This clonotype was observed a few times. CDR3 sequence: CSVKGASQYF. CDR3 bases: TGCAGCGTTAAGGGGGCCTCGCAGTATTTT. This rearrangement joins TRBV29-1 to TRBJ2-3; 7 positions match TRBD1. Losses at the gene ends were 5 bases for V and 10 bases for J; bases not matched to a gene: 3. This CDR3 is 10 amino acids long. Germline V CDR1 and CDR2: SQVTM, ANQGSEA.

V gene TRBV27 combines with J gene TRBJ2-2; 8 nucleotides align to TRBD2. The CDR3 totals 16 residues. The V gene end was trimmed by 5 bases and the J gene end by 7 bases; junction bases not matched to a gene: 12. Germline V CDR1 and CDR2: MNHEY, SMNVEV (reference sequence). CDR3 amino acids: CASSATGGGRNGELFF. CDR3 in DNA: TGTGCCAGCAGTGCAACTGGGGGCGGGAGGAACGGGGAGCTGTTTTTT.

This clonotype was detected a few times. This sequence joins TRBV19 and TRBJ2-1; D unresolved. The CDR3 contains 12 residues. Trimming removed 5 bases from V and 7 bases from J, with 9 bases in between. From germline, CDR1 is LNHDA and CDR2 SQIVND (reference sequence). CDR3 sequence (DNA): TGTGCCAGTAGTGAGTTGGGGAATGAGCAGTTCTTC. Its protein is CASSELGNEQFF.

CDR3: CASSQSGTVDGYTF. In nucleotides, the CDR3 is TGTGCCAGCAGCCAATCAGGGACAGTCGATGGCTACACCTTC. The gene calls are TRBV7-9 and TRBJ1-2, with TRBD1 identical over 7 bases. This CDR3 spans 14 amino acids. The J segment lost 6 bases and the V segment lost 5 bases, leaving 9 bases of the junction unmatched. Looked up from germline, CDR1 is SEHNR and CDR2 is FQNEAQ (reference sequence).

The chain recombines TRBV5-1 with TRBJ2-7; D is uncertain. This CDR3 comprises 12 residues. Trimming took off 1 base at V and 5 bases at J, with 7 bases between the two ends. The V gene's germline CDR1 is SGHRS and CDR2 YFSETQ. The CDR3 coding sequence is TGCGCCAGCAGCTTGAACTTCGACGAGCAGTACTTC. This translates into CASSLNFDEQYF.

This clonotype occurred a few times. This chain joins TRBV12-5 and TRBJ1-1; D is perhaps TRBD1 (5 bases). This CDR3 contains 13 residues. The germline CDR1 and CDR2 sequences are LGHNT and FRNRAP. Trimming removed 7 bases at V and 8 bases at J, with 17 bases between. The CDR3 DNA is TGTGCTAGTGCCTTCCAGGGCTCGTCAGAAGCTTTCTTT. Amino acid sequence: CASAFQGSSEAFF.